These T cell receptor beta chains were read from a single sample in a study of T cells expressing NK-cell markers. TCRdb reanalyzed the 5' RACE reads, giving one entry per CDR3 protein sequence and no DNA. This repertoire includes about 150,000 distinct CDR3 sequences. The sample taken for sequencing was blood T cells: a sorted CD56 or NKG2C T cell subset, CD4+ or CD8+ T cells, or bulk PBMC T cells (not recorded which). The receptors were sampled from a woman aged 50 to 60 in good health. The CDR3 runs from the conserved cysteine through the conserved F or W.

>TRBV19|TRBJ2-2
CASSIGLATGELFF
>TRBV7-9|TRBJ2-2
CASSLAISTGELFF
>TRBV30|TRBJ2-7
CAYGLAGVEQYF
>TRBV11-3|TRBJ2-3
CASSLVASGTDTQYF
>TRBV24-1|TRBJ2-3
CATSGSGRTDTQYF
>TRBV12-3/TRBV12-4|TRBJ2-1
CASSSGSNEQFF
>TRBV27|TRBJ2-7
CASSHYNTPFPGEQYF
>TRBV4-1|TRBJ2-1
CASSLPPLAGPRNEQFF
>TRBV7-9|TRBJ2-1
CASRPLAGESYNEQFF
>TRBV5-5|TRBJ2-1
CASSFVTPNNEQFF
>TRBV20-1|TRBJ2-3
CSARAPRLAGERADTQYF
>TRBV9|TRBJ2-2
CASSVATSGTYTGELFF
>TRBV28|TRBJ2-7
CASGLSYEQYF
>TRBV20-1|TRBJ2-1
CSARPPGLAGVGEQFF
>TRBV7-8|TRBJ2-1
CASSPRDSGEQFF
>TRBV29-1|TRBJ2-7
CSVEWEAGYEQYF
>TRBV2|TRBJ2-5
CASSEGKGIQETQYF
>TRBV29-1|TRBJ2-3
CSVDGGDTDTQYF
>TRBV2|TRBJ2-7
CASSASGREPSYEQYF
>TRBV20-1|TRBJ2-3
CSAGDVRSPPTDTQYF
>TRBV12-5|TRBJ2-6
CASGLVSGAGANVLTF
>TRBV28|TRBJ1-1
CASSLTVEAFF
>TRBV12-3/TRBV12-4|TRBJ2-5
CASSPAETQETQYF
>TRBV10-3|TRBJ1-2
CAISGTVVLSSYGYTF
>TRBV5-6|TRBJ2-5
CASSVGAGTQYF
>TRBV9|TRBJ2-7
CASSVGYGRTYEQYF
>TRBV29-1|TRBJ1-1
CSHKAGEGTEAFF
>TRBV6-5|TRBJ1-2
CASSLDRVYGYTF
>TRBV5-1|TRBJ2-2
CASSYSLSGTGTGELFF